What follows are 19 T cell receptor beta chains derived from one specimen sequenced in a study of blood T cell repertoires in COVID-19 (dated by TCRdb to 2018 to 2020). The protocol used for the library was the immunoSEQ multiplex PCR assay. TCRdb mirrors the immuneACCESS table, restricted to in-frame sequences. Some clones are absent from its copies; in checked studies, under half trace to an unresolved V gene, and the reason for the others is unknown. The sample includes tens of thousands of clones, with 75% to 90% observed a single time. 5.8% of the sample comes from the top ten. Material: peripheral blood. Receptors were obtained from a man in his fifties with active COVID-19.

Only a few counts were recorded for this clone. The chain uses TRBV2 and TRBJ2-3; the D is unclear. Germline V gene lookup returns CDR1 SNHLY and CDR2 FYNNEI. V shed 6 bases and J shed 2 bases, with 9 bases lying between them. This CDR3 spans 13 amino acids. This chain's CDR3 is CASSSYLTDTQYF. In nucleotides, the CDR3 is TGTGCCAGCAGCTCCTACCTCACAGATACGCAGTATTTT. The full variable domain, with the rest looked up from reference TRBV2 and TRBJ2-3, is EPEVTQTPSHQVTQMGQEVILRCVPISNHLYFYWYRQILGQKVEFLVSFYNNEISEKSEIFDDQFSVERPDGSNFTLKIRSTKLEDSAMYFCASSSYLTDTQYFGPGTRLTVL.

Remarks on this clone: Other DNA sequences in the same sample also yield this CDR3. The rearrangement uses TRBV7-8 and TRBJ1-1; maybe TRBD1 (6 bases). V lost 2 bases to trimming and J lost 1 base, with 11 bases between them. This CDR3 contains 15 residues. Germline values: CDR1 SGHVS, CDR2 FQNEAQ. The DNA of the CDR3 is TGTGCCAGCAGCTTAAGGGGACAACCGAACACTGAAGCTTTCTTT. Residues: CASSLRGQPNTEAFF.

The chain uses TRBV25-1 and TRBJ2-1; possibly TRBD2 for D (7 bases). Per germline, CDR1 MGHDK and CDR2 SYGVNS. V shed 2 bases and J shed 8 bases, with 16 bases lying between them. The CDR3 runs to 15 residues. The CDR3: CASSERRGGRYEQFF. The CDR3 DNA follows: TGTGCCAGCAGTGAAAGGAGGGGGGGGCGGTATGAGCAGTTCTTC. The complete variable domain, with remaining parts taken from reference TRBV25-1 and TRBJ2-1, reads EADIYQTPRYLVIGTGKKITLECSQTMGHDKMYWYQQDPGMELHLIHYSYGVNSTEKGDLSSESTVSRIRTEHFPLTLESARPSHTSQYLCASSERRGGRYEQFFGPGTRLTVL.

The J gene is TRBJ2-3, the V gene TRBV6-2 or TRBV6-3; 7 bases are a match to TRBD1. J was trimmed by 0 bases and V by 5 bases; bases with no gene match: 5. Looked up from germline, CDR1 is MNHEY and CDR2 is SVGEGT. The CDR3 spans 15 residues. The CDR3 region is CASSRDRPSTDTQYF. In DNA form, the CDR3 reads TGTGCCAGCAGTAGGGACAGACCGAGCACAGATACGCAGTATTTT.

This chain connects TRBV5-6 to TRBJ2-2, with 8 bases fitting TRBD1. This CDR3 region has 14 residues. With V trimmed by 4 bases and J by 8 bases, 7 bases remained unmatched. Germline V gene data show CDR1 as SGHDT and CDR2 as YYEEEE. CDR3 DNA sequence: TGTGCCAGCAGCCCGGACAGGGATTGGGGGGAGCTGTTTTTT. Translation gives CASSPDRDWGELFF.

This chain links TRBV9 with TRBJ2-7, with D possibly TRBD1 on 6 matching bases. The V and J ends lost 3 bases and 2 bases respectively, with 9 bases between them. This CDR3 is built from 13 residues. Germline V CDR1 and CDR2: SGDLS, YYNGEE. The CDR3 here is CASSGTGTYEQYF. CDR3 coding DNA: TGTGCCAGCAGCGGAACAGGGACCTACGAGCAGTACTTC.

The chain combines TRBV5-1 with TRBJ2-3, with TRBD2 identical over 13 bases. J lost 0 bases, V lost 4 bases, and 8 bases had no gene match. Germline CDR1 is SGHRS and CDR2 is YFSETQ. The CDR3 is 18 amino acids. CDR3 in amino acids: CASSPGLAGVTSTDTQYF. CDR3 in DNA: TGCGCCAGCAGCCCTGGACTAGCGGGAGTTACTAGCACAGATACGCAGTATTTT.

CDR3: CASSPEAGDTQYF. CDR3 DNA: TGTGCCAGCAGCCCCGAAGCGGGAGATACGCAGTATTTT. V is TRBV5-6 and J is TRBJ2-3; tentatively, D is TRBD2 (6 bases). This CDR3 contains 13 residues. Germline lookup yields CDR1 SGHDT and CDR2 YYEEEE. Deletions cut 4 bases from V and 5 bases from J, with 11 bases between. Variable domain in full (rest from reference TRBV5-6 and TRBJ2-3): DAGVTQSPTHLIKTRGQQVTLRCSPKSGHDTVSWYQQALGQGPQFIFQYYEEEERQRGNFPDRFSGHQFPNYSSELNVNALLLGDSALYLCASSPEAGDTQYFGPGTRLTVL.

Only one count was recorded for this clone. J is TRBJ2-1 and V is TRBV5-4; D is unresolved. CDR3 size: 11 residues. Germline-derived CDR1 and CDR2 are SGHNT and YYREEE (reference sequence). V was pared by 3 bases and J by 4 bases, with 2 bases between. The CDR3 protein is CASSSYNEQFF. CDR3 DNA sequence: TGTGCCAGCAGCTCGTACAATGAGCAGTTCTTC.

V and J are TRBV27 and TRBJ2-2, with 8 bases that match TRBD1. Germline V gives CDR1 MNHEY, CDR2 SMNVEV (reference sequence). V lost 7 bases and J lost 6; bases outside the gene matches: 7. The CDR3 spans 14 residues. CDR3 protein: CASIPDRGAGELFF. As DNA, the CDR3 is TGTGCCAGCATTCCCGACAGGGGCGCCGGGGAGCTGTTTTTT.

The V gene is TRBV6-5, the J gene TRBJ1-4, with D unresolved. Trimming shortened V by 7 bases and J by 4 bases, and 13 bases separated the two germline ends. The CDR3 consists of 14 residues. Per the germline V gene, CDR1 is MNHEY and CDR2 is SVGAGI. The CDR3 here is CASKRGDLNEKLFF. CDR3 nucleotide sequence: TGTGCCAGCAAACGCGGTGACCTTAATGAAAAACTGTTTTTT.

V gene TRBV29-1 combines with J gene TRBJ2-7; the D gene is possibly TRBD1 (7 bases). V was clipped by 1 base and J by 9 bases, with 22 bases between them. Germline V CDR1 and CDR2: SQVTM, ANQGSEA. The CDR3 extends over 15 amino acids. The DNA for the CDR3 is TGCAGCGTTGAAGTGGGGCAGGGGGGTACGGGAATGCAGTACTTC. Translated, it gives CSVEVGQGGTGMQYF.

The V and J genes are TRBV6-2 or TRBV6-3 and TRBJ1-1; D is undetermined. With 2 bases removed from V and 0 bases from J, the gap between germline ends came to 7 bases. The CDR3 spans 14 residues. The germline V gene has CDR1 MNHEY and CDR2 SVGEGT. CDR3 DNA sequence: TGTGCCAGCAGTTACACAACAGTGAACACTGAAGCTTTCTTT. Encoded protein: CASSYTTVNTEAFF.

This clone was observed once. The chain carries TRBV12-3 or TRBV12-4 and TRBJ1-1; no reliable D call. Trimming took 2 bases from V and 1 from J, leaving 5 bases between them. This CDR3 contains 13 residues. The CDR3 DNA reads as TGTGCCAGCAGTTTACAGTCGAACACTGAAGCTTTCTTT. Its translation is CASSLQSNTEAFF.

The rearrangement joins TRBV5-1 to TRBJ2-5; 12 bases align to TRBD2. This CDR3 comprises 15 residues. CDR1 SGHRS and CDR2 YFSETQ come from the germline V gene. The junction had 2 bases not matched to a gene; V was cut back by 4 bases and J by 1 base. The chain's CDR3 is CASSMTSGGQETQYF. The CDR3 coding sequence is TGCGCCAGCAGCATGACTAGCGGGGGCCAAGAGACCCAGTACTTC.

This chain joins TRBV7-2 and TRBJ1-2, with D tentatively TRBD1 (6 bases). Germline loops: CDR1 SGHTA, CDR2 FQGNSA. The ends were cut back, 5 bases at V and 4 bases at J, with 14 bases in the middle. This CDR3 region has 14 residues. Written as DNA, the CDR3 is TGTGCCAGCAGCCCACAGGGTAACCCCTATGGCTACACCTTC. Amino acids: CASSPQGNPYGYTF.

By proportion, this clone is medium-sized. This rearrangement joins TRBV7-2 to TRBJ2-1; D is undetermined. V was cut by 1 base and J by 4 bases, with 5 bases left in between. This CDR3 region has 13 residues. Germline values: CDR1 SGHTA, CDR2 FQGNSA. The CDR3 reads CASSLVSYNEQFF. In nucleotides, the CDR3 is TGTGCCAGCAGCTTAGTGAGTTACAATGAGCAGTTCTTC.

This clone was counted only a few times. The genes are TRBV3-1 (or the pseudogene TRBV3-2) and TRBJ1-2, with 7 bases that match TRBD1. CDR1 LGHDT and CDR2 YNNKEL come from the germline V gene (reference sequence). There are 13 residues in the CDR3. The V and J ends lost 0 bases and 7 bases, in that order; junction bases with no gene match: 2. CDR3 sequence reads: CASSQDHRGGYTF. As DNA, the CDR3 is TGTGCCAGCAGCCAAGATCACAGGGGTGGCTACACCTTC.

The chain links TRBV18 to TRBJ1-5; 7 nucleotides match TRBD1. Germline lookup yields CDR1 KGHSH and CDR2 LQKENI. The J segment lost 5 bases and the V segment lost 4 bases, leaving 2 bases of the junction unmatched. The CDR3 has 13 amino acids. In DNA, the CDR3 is TGTGCCAGCTCACGGGACAGTGATCAGCCCCAGCATTTT. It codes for CASSRDSDQPQHF.